Given below is one T cell receptor beta chain in context. Repertoires were generated with immunoSEQ multiplex PCR, while TCRdb's copy carries only in-frame clones and drops some. Of around 53,000 clones in the sample, about 89% are singletons; the top ten hold around 5%. The data belong to a study of early stage breast cancer tumors. The CDR3 sequence is 14 residues long. CDR1 and CDR2 (germline): SGHRS, YFSETQ. J was trimmed by 1 base and V by 2 bases; bases with no gene match: 2. V and J are TRBV5-1 and TRBJ2-7; 8 bases map to TRBD1. Sequencing input: blood. This TCR derives from a person between 65 and 80 years old with breast cancer. The DNA for the CDR3 is TGCGCCAGCAGCTTCGGACAGGGTTCCTACGAGCAGTACTTC. Residues: CASSFGQGSYEQYF.